A selection of T cell receptor beta chains follows, all from one sample in a study of shared clonotypes between healthy human individuals. Only in-frame clones appear in the TCRdb table, and some are missing; sequencing was by immunoSEQ multiplex PCR. The sample includes 1,400,000 or so clones, around 98.5% of them seen just once. The sequencing input was naive CD4+ T cells sorted from blood. Receptors were obtained from a man younger than 45 in good health. Both conserved end residues are part of each CDR3. Fields, in order: clone size, J gene, V gene, D gene, CDR3 protein, CDR3 DNA. The D gene is left open where the match is weak. Size values are once, few and many counts, or a class for expanded clones, and some rows have none.

abundance: NA; j_gene: TRBJ2-1; v_gene: TRBV7-2; d_gene: NA; CDR3aa: CASSLSSGENEQFF; CDR3nt: TGTGCCAGCAGCTTATCTTCAGGGGAAAATGAGCAGTTCTTC
abundance: NA; j_gene: TRBJ2-1; v_gene: TRBV11-3; d_gene: TRBD1; CDR3aa: CASSWDRVGNEQFF; CDR3nt: TGTGCCAGCTCATGGGACAGGGTGGGCAATGAGCAGTTCTTC
abundance: NA; j_gene: TRBJ2-5; v_gene: TRBV27; d_gene: NA; CDR3aa: CASSFKGQETQYF; CDR3nt: TGTGCCAGCAGTTTTAAGGGGCAAGAGACCCAGTACTTC
abundance: NA; j_gene: TRBJ1-1; v_gene: TRBV18; d_gene: NA; CDR3aa: CASSPSGRGLVNTEAFF; CDR3nt: TGTGCCAGCTCACCATCCGGCAGGGGCTTGGTGAACACTGAAGCTTTCTTT
abundance: NA; j_gene: TRBJ1-5; v_gene: TRBV6-5; d_gene: TRBD1; CDR3aa: CASSSHRGSNQPQHF; CDR3nt: TGTGCCAGCAGTTCCCACAGGGGAAGCAATCAGCCCCAGCATTTT
abundance: NA; j_gene: TRBJ2-1; v_gene: TRBV5-6; d_gene: NA; CDR3aa: CASSSPYGRSYNEQFF; CDR3nt: TGTGCCAGCAGCTCCCCTTACGGTCGCTCCTACAATGAGCAGTTCTTC
abundance: NA; j_gene: TRBJ2-1; v_gene: TRBV5-1; d_gene: TRBD2; CDR3aa: CASSLGLADPAFF; CDR3nt: TGCGCCAGCAGCTTGGGACTAGCGGACCCTGCGTTCTTC
abundance: NA; j_gene: TRBJ1-2; v_gene: TRBV6-6; d_gene: NA; CDR3aa: CASTPEGVSPNERFF; CDR3nt: TGTGCCAGCACCCCGGAGGGGGTATCCCCAAATGAGAGGTTCTTC
abundance: NA; j_gene: TRBJ2-6; v_gene: TRBV27; d_gene: NA; CDR3aa: CASSFWRGPGANVLTF; CDR3nt: TGTGCCAGCAGTTTTTGGCGGGGCCCTGGGGCCAACGTCCTGACTTTC
abundance: NA; j_gene: TRBJ1-3; v_gene: TRBV19; d_gene: NA; CDR3aa: CASGLEAGNTIYF; CDR3nt: TGTGCCAGTGGACTAGAAGCTGGAAACACCATATATTTT
abundance: NA; j_gene: TRBJ2-5; v_gene: TRBV19; d_gene: TRBD2; CDR3aa: CASSTSLRTSAKETQYF; CDR3nt: TGTGCCAGTAGTACCTCGCTGCGGACTAGCGCAAAAGAGACCCAGTACTTC
abundance: NA; j_gene: TRBJ2-3; v_gene: TRBV9; d_gene: NA; CDR3aa: CASSVAKRGRTDTQYF; CDR3nt: TGTGCCAGCAGCGTAGCTAAACGAGGGCGCACAGATACGCAGTATTTT
abundance: NA; j_gene: TRBJ2-7; v_gene: TRBV19; d_gene: NA; CDR3aa: CASSITLTYEQYF; CDR3nt: TGTGCCAGTAGTATCACTCTAACCTACGAGCAGTACTTC
abundance: NA; j_gene: TRBJ2-1; v_gene: TRBV14; d_gene: TRBD2; CDR3aa: CASRLAGGHEQFF; CDR3nt: TGTGCCAGCAGACTAGCGGGAGGCCATGAGCAGTTCTTC
abundance: NA; j_gene: TRBJ2-7; v_gene: TRBV5-1; d_gene: NA; CDR3aa: CASSSSPSTGRGYEQYF; CDR3nt: TGCGCCAGCAGCTCCTCCCCTTCTACAGGGAGAGGTTACGAGCAGTACTTC
abundance: few; j_gene: TRBJ1-2; v_gene: TRBV9; d_gene: TRBD1; CDR3aa: CASSVGPSTGGGSGYTF; CDR3nt: TGTGCCAGCAGCGTAGGCCCCTCGACAGGGGGCGGCAGTGGCTACACCTTC
abundance: NA; j_gene: TRBJ2-2; v_gene: TRBV27; d_gene: NA; CDR3aa: CASSAARGGYPGELFF; CDR3nt: TGTGCCAGCAGTGCGGCCAGAGGCGGGTATCCCGGGGAGCTGTTTTTT
abundance: NA; j_gene: TRBJ2-7; v_gene: TRBV6-5; d_gene: NA; CDR3aa: CASTSDIYSYEQYF; CDR3nt: TGTGCCAGCACCTCGGACATTTACTCCTACGAGCAGTACTTC
abundance: NA; j_gene: TRBJ2-5; v_gene: TRBV6-5; d_gene: TRBD1; CDR3aa: CASSRTGGHEETQYF; CDR3nt: TGTGCCAGCAGCCGGACAGGGGGCCATGAGGAGACCCAGTACTTC
abundance: NA; j_gene: TRBJ2-5; v_gene: TRBV7-7; d_gene: NA; CDR3aa: CATSGAQETQYF; CDR3nt: TGTGCCACCAGTGGGGCTCAAGAGACCCAGTACTTC
abundance: NA; j_gene: TRBJ2-1; v_gene: TRBV6-5; d_gene: NA; CDR3aa: CASSHGGGQFF; CDR3nt: TGTGCCAGCAGTCACGGGGGTGGGCAGTTCTTC
abundance: NA; j_gene: TRBJ1-1; v_gene: TRBV7-9; d_gene: NA; CDR3aa: CAIRGSETDEAFF; CDR3nt: TGTGCCATACGGGGTTCGGAGACGGATGAAGCTTTCTTT
abundance: NA; j_gene: TRBJ2-7; v_gene: TRBV9; d_gene: NA; CDR3aa: CASSVGEGRLEQYF; CDR3nt: TGTGCCAGCAGCGTAGGTGAGGGTAGGTTGGAGCAGTACTTC
abundance: NA; j_gene: TRBJ1-1; v_gene: TRBV30; d_gene: NA; CDR3aa: CAWSRATEAFF; CDR3nt: TGTGCCTGGAGCAGGGCCACTGAAGCTTTCTTT
abundance: NA; j_gene: TRBJ2-1; v_gene: TRBV14; d_gene: NA; CDR3aa: CASSQVVGYNEQFF; CDR3nt: TGTGCCAGCAGCCAAGTGGTTGGATACAATGAGCAGTTCTTC
abundance: NA; j_gene: TRBJ2-3; v_gene: TRBV6-5; d_gene: TRBD2; CDR3aa: CASSYWVAGGTDTQYF; CDR3nt: TGTGCCAGCAGTTACTGGGTAGCGGGTGGCACAGATACGCAGTATTTT
abundance: NA; j_gene: TRBJ2-1; v_gene: TRBV18; d_gene: NA; CDR3aa: CASSAAVLLVDNEQFF; CDR3nt: TGTGCCAGCTCAGCGGCAGTCCTTCTGGTCGACAATGAGCAGTTCTTC
abundance: NA; j_gene: TRBJ1-4; v_gene: TRBV28; d_gene: NA; CDR3aa: CASSTEPEKLFF; CDR3nt: TGTGCCAGCAGCACGGAGCCTGAAAAACTGTTTTTT
abundance: NA; j_gene: TRBJ1-3; v_gene: TRBV7-9; d_gene: NA; CDR3aa: CASSGLGGTGNTIYF; CDR3nt: TGTGCCAGCAGCGGCCTGGGAGGGACTGGAAACACCATATATTTT